The rows below give T cell receptor beta chains drawn from one sample of a study of T cells in Graves' hyperthyroidism and ophthalmopathy. One entry per CDR3 protein, called by TCRdb with MiXCR from the multiplex PCR reads. The sample comprises a few hundred thousand distinct CDR3 sequences, 15% of which are singletons, and 15% to 20% rests with the top ten. The sample taken for sequencing was blood. The receptor source for this set is a woman aged 55-69 years with Graves' ophthalmopathy. Both conserved end residues are part of each CDR3.

J gene	V gene	CDR3 protein
TRBJ2-1	TRBV29-1	CSVGRPRLASNEQFF
TRBJ1-1	TRBV20-1	CSAAGGGPNTEAFF
TRBJ1-3	TRBV6-5	CASSYSGGDSGNTIYF
TRBJ2-1	TRBV5-1	CASSLSDYNEQFF
TRBJ2-1	TRBV29-1	CSVMGGDLNEQFF
TRBJ2-5	TRBV7-8	CASSLGLAGLETQYF
TRBJ1-1	TRBV3-1	CASSQRGRHRGEAFF
TRBJ1-4	TRBV19	CASSFTGGRSEKLFF
TRBJ1-1	TRBV6-1	CASSEHGRATEAFF
TRBJ1-5	TRBV20-1	CSASPVDYSNQPQHF
TRBJ2-5	TRBV24-1	CATSDARGAKETQYF
TRBJ2-1	TRBV7-3	CASSLNGALSYNEQFF
TRBJ2-1	TRBV20-1	CSARGLASGNEQFF
TRBJ2-1	TRBV20-1	CSATSRGLSEQFF
TRBJ2-3	TRBV7-9	CASSLRPDTQYF
TRBJ2-5	TRBV30	CAWSEETQYF
TRBJ2-2	TRBV12-3/TRBV12-4	CASSPEMTSGNTGELFF
TRBJ2-7	TRBV29-1	CSVETSGRHEQYF
TRBJ2-7	TRBV5-6	CASSLRFRDSTYEQYF
TRBJ2-5	TRBV24-1	CATGEGGRETQYF
TRBJ2-6	TRBV6-5	CASSYGHSGANVLTF
TRBJ2-5	TRBV5-8	CASSWGRWGQETQYF
TRBJ1-5	TRBV3-1	CAGSQQGSNQPQHF
TRBJ2-5	TRBV6-1	CASRQRTGQETQYF
TRBJ2-5	TRBV7-8	CASSRNRDRQETQYF
TRBJ1-5	TRBV2	CASRWRDNQPQHF